The 15 T cell receptor beta chains below come from one sample, sequenced in a study of CD8 T cells in ankylosing spondylitis. Whole-study findings and limits: Characteristic, it appeared, of ankylosing spondylitis blood was a TCR beta motif of eight highly homologous variants.

TCRdb re-called the 5' RACE reads through MiXCR, storing one row per CDR3 protein. The sample records 800,000 to 900,000 distinct CDR3 sequences, about 12% being singletons. No antigen has been assigned to these receptors. Sequences were obtained from blood, either unsorted or a sorted T cell fraction (not recorded which). The receptors come from a male donor with ankylosing spondylitis.

This clonotype came up many times. The V gene is TRBV29-1, the J gene TRBJ2-7; 9 positions agree with TRBD1. This CDR3 is built from 14 residues. Germline V gene lookup returns CDR1 SQVTM and CDR2 ANQGSEA. The trim removed 6 bases at V and 6 bases at J, leaving 12 bases unmatched. Here the CDR3 reads CSVDPGQGSREQYF. CDR3 DNA sequence: TGCAGCGTAGATCCGGGACAGGGTTCCCGCGAGCAGTACTTC.

This clonotype was seen at least ten times. The chain employs TRBV7-9 and TRBJ2-7; D might be TRBD1 or TRBD2, each matching 5 bases. This CDR3 has 14 amino acids. Trimming stripped 0 bases from V and 5 bases from J, with 11 bases between. CDR1 is SEHNR and CDR2 is FQNEAQ in the germline V gene (reference sequence). As DNA, the CDR3 is TGTGCCAGCAGCTTAGCAGGCAGGGACCACGAGCAGTACTTC. This codes for CASSLAGRDHEQYF.

This chain connects TRBV30 to TRBJ1-4; D unclear. The CDR3 consists of 15 residues. Germline lookup yields CDR1 GTSNPN and CDR2 SVGIG (reference sequence). V lost 2 bases, J lost 4 bases, and 14 bases lay in between. The CDR3 DNA reads as TGTGCCTGGAGTTCCAACCCGGGGAGTAATGAAAAACTGTTTTTT. This encodes CAWSSNPGSNEKLFF.

The V call is TRBV6-5, the J call TRBJ1-1; 7 bases match TRBD1. The V gene's germline CDR1 is MNHEY and CDR2 SVGAGI. Unmatched junction bases numbered 6, after V lost 4 bases and J lost 1 base. There are 15 residues in the CDR3. CDR3 nucleotides: TGTGCCAGCAGTTTCACAGGGGATTCGAACACTGAAGCTTTCTTT. It specifies CASSFTGDSNTEAFF.

This chain connects TRBV11-2 to TRBJ2-3, with 10 bases fitting TRBD2. The CDR3 runs to 16 residues. The ends lost 7 bases at V and 0 bases at J; junction bases unmatched: 7. Germline CDR1 reads SGHAT; CDR2 reads FQNNGV. CDR3: CASTLWTSGSTDTQYF. The DNA of the CDR3 is TGTGCCAGCACCCTGTGGACTAGCGGTAGCACAGATACGCAGTATTTT.

There are a few counts of this clonotype. The chain couples TRBV18 to TRBJ1-2, with D perhaps matching TRBD1 (6 bases). CDR1 is KGHSH and CDR2 is LQKENI in the germline V gene. This CDR3 has 13 residues. V gave up 2 bases and J gave up 5 bases, with 9 bases separating them. DNA of the CDR3: TGTGCCAGCTCACCAGGAGGACAGTATGGCTACACCTTC. Its translation: CASSPGGQYGYTF.

In regard to this clonotype: The junction differs from germline at one of its ends, possibly a read error. The chain combines TRBV12-3 or TRBV12-4 with TRBJ2-7; D not resolved. The CDR3 runs to 11 residues. This CDR3 is CASSLYDEKYF. In nucleotides, the CDR3 is TGTGCCAGCAGTTTGTATGACGAGAAGTACTTC.

The chain uses TRBV24-1 and TRBJ2-1; the D is unclear. Germline CDR1 KGHDR, CDR2 SFDVKD. Trimming pared 2 bases from V and 3 bases from J, leaving 10 bases between. The CDR3 has 15 amino acids. The CDR3 region is CATSDSGPFYNEQFF. CDR3 bases: TGTGCCACCAGTGATTCTGGGCCTTTCTACAATGAGCAGTTCTTC.

The gene calls are TRBV7-9 and TRBJ1-4; perhaps TRBD1 as D (5 bases). The CDR3 extends over 15 amino acids. Germline CDR1 reads SEHNR; CDR2 reads FQNEAQ (reference sequence). Trimming took off 5 bases at V and 4 bases at J, with 14 bases between the two ends. In nucleotides, the CDR3 is TGTGCCAGCAGCCCCGGGGGGTTTTTTAATGAAAAACTGTTTTTT. This codes for CASSPGGFFNEKLFF.

The J gene is TRBJ2-1, the V gene TRBV7-3, with a weak D call TRBD1 (7 bases). Germline-derived CDR1 and CDR2 are SGHTA and FQGTGA. The V gene lost 0 bases and the J gene lost 10 bases, with 16 bases spanning the gap. This CDR3 is 15 amino acids long. The CDR3 protein is CASSLTPTGRREQFF. CDR3 sequence (DNA): TGTGCCAGCAGCTTAACCCCGACAGGGAGGAGAGAGCAGTTCTTC.

This clonotype was counted only a few times. The chain joins TRBV20-1 to TRBJ2-3, with a tentative D call TRBD2 (6 bases). Germline-derived CDR1 and CDR2 are DFQATT and SNEGSKA (reference sequence). There are 14 residues in the CDR3. V lost 6 bases to trimming and J lost 0 bases, with 13 bases between them. The CDR3 DNA sequence: TGCAGTGCCAGCAGGGCGGGGAGCACAGATACGCAGTATTTT. This gives the protein CSASRAGSTDTQYF.

The chain employs TRBV29-1 and TRBJ2-2, with D possibly TRBD1 on 5 matching bases. CDR3 length: 13 amino acids. The germline V and J ends were trimmed by 5 bases and 4 bases, with 11 bases remaining between them. CDR1 is SQVTM, CDR2 ANQGSEA, per germline. The CDR3: CSVQQAVTGELFF. CDR3 nucleotide sequence: TGCAGCGTTCAACAGGCCGTCACCGGGGAGCTGTTTTTT.

In this sample, this clonotype turned up a few times. The rearrangement uses TRBV28 and TRBJ2-7; D possibly corresponds to TRBD1 (5 bases). The CDR3 is made up of 13 amino acids. CDR1 is MDHEN and CDR2 is SYDVKM in the germline V gene. The ends were cut back, 10 bases at V and 2 bases at J, with 15 bases in the middle. CDR3 sequence reads: CATEKDITYEQYF. For the CDR3, the DNA is TGTGCCACTGAAAAGGACATCACCTACGAGCAGTACTTC.

This clonotype came up many times. The gene calls are TRBV4-3 and TRBJ2-3; 7 positions agree with TRBD1. The V gene's germline CDR1 is LGHNA and CDR2 YSLEER. This CDR3 spans 14 amino acids. J lost 5 bases, V lost 4 bases, and 6 bases had no gene match. The CDR3 DNA reads TGCGCCAGCAGCCGGACAGGAACTAAAGATACGCAGTATTTT. It is translated as CASSRTGTKDTQYF.

The J gene is TRBJ1-2, the V gene TRBV29-1, with 7 bases lining up with TRBD1. The CDR3 runs 13 residues. V trimming: 7 bases; J trimming: 7 bases; junction bases outside the gene matches: 12. Germline CDR1 and CDR2: SQVTM and ANQGSEA. CDR3 sequence reads: CSGWTGPGTGYTF. The CDR3 bases are TGCAGCGGATGGACAGGCCCAGGGACTGGCTACACCTTC.